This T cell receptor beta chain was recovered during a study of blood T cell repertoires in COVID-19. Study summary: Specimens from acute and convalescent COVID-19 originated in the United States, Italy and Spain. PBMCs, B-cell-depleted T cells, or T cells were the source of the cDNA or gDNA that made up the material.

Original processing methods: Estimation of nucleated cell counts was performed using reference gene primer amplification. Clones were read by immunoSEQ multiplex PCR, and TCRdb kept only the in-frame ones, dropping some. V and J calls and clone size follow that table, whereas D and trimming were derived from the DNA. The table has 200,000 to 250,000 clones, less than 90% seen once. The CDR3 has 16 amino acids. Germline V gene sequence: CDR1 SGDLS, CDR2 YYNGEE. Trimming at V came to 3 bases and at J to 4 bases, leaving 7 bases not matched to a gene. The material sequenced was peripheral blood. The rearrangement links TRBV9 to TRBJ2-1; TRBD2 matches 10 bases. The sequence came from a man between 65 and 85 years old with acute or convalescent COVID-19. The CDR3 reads CASSESSGRKYNEQFF. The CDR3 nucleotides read TGTGCCAGCAGCGAGAGTAGCGGGAGGAAGTACAATGAGCAGTTCTTC.